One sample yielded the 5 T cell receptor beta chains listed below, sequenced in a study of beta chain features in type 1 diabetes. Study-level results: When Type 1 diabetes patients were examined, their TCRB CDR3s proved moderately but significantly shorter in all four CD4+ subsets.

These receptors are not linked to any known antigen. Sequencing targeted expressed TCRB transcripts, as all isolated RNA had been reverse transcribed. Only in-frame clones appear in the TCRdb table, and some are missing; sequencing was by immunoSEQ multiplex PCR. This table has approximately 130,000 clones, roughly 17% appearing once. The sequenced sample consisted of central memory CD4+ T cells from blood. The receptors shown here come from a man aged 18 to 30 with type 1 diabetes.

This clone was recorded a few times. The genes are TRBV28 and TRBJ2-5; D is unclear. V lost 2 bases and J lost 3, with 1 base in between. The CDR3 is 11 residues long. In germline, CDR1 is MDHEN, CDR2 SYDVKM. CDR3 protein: CASSLEETQYF. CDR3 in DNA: TGTGCCAGCAGTTTAGAAGAGACCCAGTACTTC.

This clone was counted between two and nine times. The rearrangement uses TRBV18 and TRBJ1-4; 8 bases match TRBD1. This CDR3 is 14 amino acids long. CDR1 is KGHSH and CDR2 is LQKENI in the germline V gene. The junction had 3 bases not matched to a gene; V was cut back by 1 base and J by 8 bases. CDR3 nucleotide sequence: TGTGCCAGCTCACCACAACAGGGGGAGGAAAAACTGTTTTTT. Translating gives CASSPQQGEEKLFF.

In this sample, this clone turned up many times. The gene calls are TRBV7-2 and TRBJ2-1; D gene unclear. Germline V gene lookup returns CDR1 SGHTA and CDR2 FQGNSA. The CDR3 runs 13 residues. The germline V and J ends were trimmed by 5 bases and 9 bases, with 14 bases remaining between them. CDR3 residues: CASSRQVGGEQFF. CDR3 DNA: TGTGCCAGCAGCCGTCAGGTGGGTGGTGAGCAGTTCTTC.

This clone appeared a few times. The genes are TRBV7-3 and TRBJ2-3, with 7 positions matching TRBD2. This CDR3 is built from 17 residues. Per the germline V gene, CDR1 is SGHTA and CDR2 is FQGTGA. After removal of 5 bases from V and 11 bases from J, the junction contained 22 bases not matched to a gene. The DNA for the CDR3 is TGTGCCAGCAGCACAAGCCTCCTTTCGGGACTAAATGGTTGGCAGTATTTT. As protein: CASSTSLLSGLNGWQYF.

The CDR3 DNA is TGCGCCAGCAGCTTTTCCACAAACACTGAAGCTTTCTTT. This sequence encodes CASSFSTNTEAFF. The V and J genes are TRBV5-1 and TRBJ1-1; D gene unclear. Germline V gives CDR1 SGHRS, CDR2 YFSETQ. CDR3 length equals 13 residues. The germline V and J ends were trimmed by 2 bases and 2 bases, with 7 bases remaining between them.